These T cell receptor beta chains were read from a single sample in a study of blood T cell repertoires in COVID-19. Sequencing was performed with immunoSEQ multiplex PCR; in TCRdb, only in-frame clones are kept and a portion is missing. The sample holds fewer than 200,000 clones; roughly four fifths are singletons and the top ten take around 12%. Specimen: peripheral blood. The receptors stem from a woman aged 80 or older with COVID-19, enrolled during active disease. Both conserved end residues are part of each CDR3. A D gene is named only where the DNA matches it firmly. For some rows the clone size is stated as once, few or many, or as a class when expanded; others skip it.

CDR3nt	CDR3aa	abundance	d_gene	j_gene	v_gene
TGTGCCAGCAGCCAAGATATAGGGGGGGGCTCTCAAGAGACCCAGTACTTC	CASSQDIGGGSQETQYF	.	.	TRBJ2-5	TRBV3-1/TRBV3-2
TGTGCCAGCAGTGAATATATGAACGGGGCTGAAGCTTTCTTT	CASSEYMNGAEAFF	.	.	TRBJ1-1	TRBV25-1
TGTGCCAGCAGTTTAGGAGGTGAAGCTTTCTTT	CASSLGGEAFF	.	.	TRBJ1-1	TRBV12-3/TRBV12-4
TGTGCCAGCAGTCCCCGGGGGGCCTCCCGGGCCTATGGCTACACCTTC	CASSPRGASRAYGYTF	.	.	TRBJ1-2	TRBV27
TGTGCCACCAGTGATTTTATAGGGGAAGAAGGCAATCAGCCCCAGCATTTT	CATSDFIGEEGNQPQHF	.	.	TRBJ1-5	TRBV24-1
TGTGCCAGCAGTCCTACAGGGGGTGGCGAAGCTTTCTTT	CASSPTGGGEAFF	.	TRBD1	TRBJ1-1	TRBV28
TGTGCCACCGACACCGGGACAGGGGGCGGCGAGCAGTACTTC	CATDTGTGGGEQYF	.	TRBD1	TRBJ2-7	TRBV2
TGTGCCAGCAGCTTAAAGGGGTCCTCTGGAAACACCATATATTTT	CASSLKGSSGNTIYF	.	.	TRBJ1-3	TRBV7-8
TGCAGTGCGGGGACAGGGCGGTTCTTC	CSAGTGRFF	.	TRBD1	TRBJ2-1	TRBV20-1
TGTGCCAGCAGCTTAGACGGACAGAATCTGAGCACAGATACGCAGTATTTT	CASSLDGQNLSTDTQYF	.	.	TRBJ2-3	TRBV11-2
TGTGCCAGTAGTCTTTGGACAGGACGCTCTGGAAACACCATATATTTT	CASSLWTGRSGNTIYF	.	TRBD1	TRBJ1-3	TRBV19
TGTGCCAGTAGACAGGACAGGGGGAAATCCTCTATACGTGGCTACACCTTC	CASRQDRGKSSIRGYTF	.	TRBD1	TRBJ1-2	TRBV19
TGTGCCAGCAGCAATGAAATTGGACAGCAAGAGACCCAGTACTTC	CASSNEIGQQETQYF	.	.	TRBJ2-5	TRBV21-1
TGTGCCAGCAGCGGATCACCGGGACAGGCCTCCCTTGATGGCTACACCTTC	CASSGSPGQASLDGYTF	few	TRBD1	TRBJ1-2	TRBV7-8
TGCAGTGCTAGTCAGACAGACAGTTCTGGGCAGTACTTC	CSASQTDSSGQYF	.	.	TRBJ2-7	TRBV20-1
TGCGCCAGCAGCGCCGACAAGGGGATTCCCTATGGCTACACCTTC	CASSADKGIPYGYTF	.	.	TRBJ1-2	TRBV5-1
TGTGCCAGCTCACCAGGAAGGGGGTCAAACACTGAAGCTTTCTTT	CASSPGRGSNTEAFF	.	.	TRBJ1-1	TRBV18
TGTGCCAGCAGAGTAGACTTTCTCTCCTACAATGAGCAGTTCTTC	CASRVDFLSYNEQFF	.	.	TRBJ2-1	TRBV2
TGTGCCAGTAAGACCAGGACAGGGAGTTATGGCTACACCTTC	CASKTRTGSYGYTF	.	TRBD1	TRBJ1-2	TRBV19
TGTGCCAGCAGCTTGGTCGGGACAGGGAGAAACGAGCAGTACTTC	CASSLVGTGRNEQYF	.	TRBD1	TRBJ2-7	TRBV5-4
TGCGCCAGCAGCTCTCCGGGACTCCAAGAGACCCAGTACTTC	CASSSPGLQETQYF	.	.	TRBJ2-5	TRBV5-1
TGTGCCAGCAGCTTAGATAGCGGGGGGTCATCCTACGAGCAGTACTTC	CASSLDSGGSSYEQYF	.	TRBD2	TRBJ2-7	TRBV11-2
TGTGCCAGCAGCCCAGAGGGACTTTTGGGGCTTGAAAAACTGTTTTTT	CASSPEGLLGLEKLFF	.	.	TRBJ1-4	TRBV7-8
TGTGCCAGCAGTTTGAAGGGGGTACAGCTAAGCTCTGGGGCCAACGTCCTGACTTTC	CASSLKGVQLSSGANVLTF	.	.	TRBJ2-6	TRBV27
TGCGCCAGCAGCCAAGGGACAGGGAGTCGGTACACTGAAGCTTTCTTT	CASSQGTGSRYTEAFF	.	TRBD1	TRBJ1-1	TRBV5-1
TGTGCCAGCAGTGAAGCTGGCAGGGGTAGGGAAAAACTGTTTTTT	CASSEAGRGREKLFF	.	.	TRBJ1-4	TRBV6-1
TGCGCCAGCAGCCAAGTTGATGGACGGGGCACTGAAGCTTTCTTT	CASSQVDGRGTEAFF	.	.	TRBJ1-1	TRBV4-1
TGTGCCAGCAGCCCCGTAGGGGAGGGCTATGGCTACACCTTC	CASSPVGEGYGYTF	.	.	TRBJ1-2	TRBV4-2
TGTGCCAGCAGCACCGGGACAGGGGGTTTTGGTACGCAGTATTTT	CASSTGTGGFGTQYF	.	TRBD1	TRBJ2-3	TRBV11-2
TGTGCCAGCAGCGCGGCAGGGGCTAACTATGGCTACACCTTC	CASSAAGANYGYTF	once	.	TRBJ1-2	TRBV7-9
TGTGCCAGCAGTTACTCCCCAGGGGGCTGGGGACAGCCCCAGCATTTT	CASSYSPGGWGQPQHF	.	TRBD1	TRBJ1-5	TRBV6-6
TGTGCCAGCAGCTTAGATGGGGCCTCGAACACTGAAGCTTTCTTT	CASSLDGASNTEAFF	.	.	TRBJ1-1	TRBV11-3
TGTGCCAGCAGAAACCGGGACAGGGGGCGAAAATGGACTGAAGCTTTCTTT	CASRNRDRGRKWTEAFF	once	TRBD1	TRBJ1-1	TRBV27
TGTGCCACCAGCAGAAGTACCGGGTCCTTTTACTACACCTTC	CATSRSTGSFYYTF	.	.	TRBJ1-2	TRBV15
TGTGCCAGCAGCACTACAGGGGCCGCCTACGAGCAGTACTTC	CASSTTGAAYEQYF	once	TRBD1	TRBJ2-7	TRBV7-9
TGTGCCAGCAGCTCAGCCCGGGACAGAACCTACGAGCAGTACTTC	CASSSARDRTYEQYF	few	TRBD1	TRBJ2-7	TRBV11-3
TGTGCCATCACCGCCGTTACAGGGCGCGAGCAGTACTTC	CAITAVTGREQYF	.	.	TRBJ2-7	TRBV10-3
TGTGCCAGCAGTTTCCCTGGACAGGGCCGCTACGAGCAGTACTTC	CASSFPGQGRYEQYF	.	TRBD1	TRBJ2-7	TRBV28
TGTGCCAGCTCCTCGACAGGACCTACGAAGCAGTACTTC	CASSSTGPTKQYF	.	.	TRBJ2-7	TRBV2
TGCGCCAGCAGCCAAGATTACAGGGGGTTCAATGAGCAGTTCTTC	CASSQDYRGFNEQFF	.	TRBD1	TRBJ2-1	TRBV4-1
TGTGCCAGCAGATCCGACAGCTATGGCTACACCTTC	CASRSDSYGYTF	.	.	TRBJ1-2	TRBV6-5
TGTGCCAGCTCAGAGGGAGCCCAGGCGTCTGGAAACACCATATATTTT	CASSEGAQASGNTIYF	.	.	TRBJ1-3	TRBV18
TGTGCCAGCAGTTCCGGGACAACTAGCACAGATACGCAGTATTTT	CASSSGTTSTDTQYF	once	.	TRBJ2-3	TRBV11-3
TGTGCCAGCAGTTCCTGGGGAGGCAATCACGAGCAGTACTTC	CASSSWGGNHEQYF	.	.	TRBJ2-7	TRBV27
TGTGCCAGCAGCCCGTACACTAGCGCTGGCACCGGGGAGCTGTTTTTT	CASSPYTSAGTGELFF	.	TRBD2	TRBJ2-2	TRBV5-6
TGTGCCAGCAGTTTCCGGCAGCCCCAGCATTTT	CASSFRQPQHF	.	.	TRBJ1-5	TRBV28
TGTGCCAGCAGCTTGGGGGGACTCTACGAGCAGTACTTC	CASSLGGLYEQYF	once	.	TRBJ2-7	TRBV5-4
TGTGCCAGCTCCGTGGACAGGGGAGTTGGCGGCTACACCTTC	CASSVDRGVGGYTF	.	TRBD1	TRBJ1-2	TRBV18
TGCGCCACCACTACAGGGGAGAGGGCTGAAGCTTTCTTT	CATTTGERAEAFF	few	TRBD1	TRBJ1-1	TRBV5-1